This TCR beta chain was captured in a study of T-cell memory formation after mild COVID-19. General observations from the study: Researchers report contracting CD4+ clones mostly in CM and EM, with CD8+ clones in EMRA. Later expanders leaned CD4+, whereas day 15 to 85 contracting clones were balanced CD4/CD8.

The table lists this clonotype with a few counts. Its antigen is not identified. V lost 1 base and J lost 0; bases outside the gene matches: 19. The CDR3 spans 21 residues. Germline CDR1 is SGHTA and CDR2 is FQGNSA. TCRdb called the 5' RACE reads again in MiXCR, with one record for every CDR3 protein. The table shows around 390,000 distinct CDR3 sequences, with 16% occurring only once. The sequence was obtained from a man younger than 35 who had mild COVID-19 (a few samples of this study predate the infection). Cell type and time point are not known. Sequenced material: PBMCs or a T cell subset sorted from them (not recorded which). The chain joins TRBV7-2 to TRBJ1-1, with TRBD1 matching 8 bases. This CDR3 is CASSLVDRDFVFGEMNTEAFF. The DNA for the CDR3 is TGTGCCAGCAGCTTAGTGGACAGGGACTTCGTATTCGGCGAGATGAACACTGAAGCTTTCTTT.